This entry lists 21 T cell receptor beta chains sequenced from one sample in a study of T cell clones after liver transplantation. Assay used: immunoSEQ multiplex PCR; TCRdb lists only in-frame clones, some missing. Here the sample spans some 80,000 clones, 80% to 90% being singletons. The sequenced sample was CD4+ T cells from blood, obtained less than 50 months after liver transplant. These receptor sequences come from a human patient who received a liver transplant. The graft donor may be the source of some T cells.

The chain links TRBV19 to TRBJ2-5, with 7 positions matching TRBD1. Per the germline V gene, CDR1 is LNHDA and CDR2 is SQIVND (reference sequence). V shed 4 bases, J shed 5 bases, and the junction held 7 bases outside the gene matches. The CDR3 consists of 14 residues. CDR3 region: CASSKTGFEETQYF. The DNA of the CDR3 is TGTGCCAGTAGTAAGACAGGGTTTGAGGAGACCCAGTACTTC.

The chain employs TRBV2 and TRBJ1-5; a weak D match, TRBD1 (5 bases). CDR1 SNHLY and CDR2 FYNNEI come from the germline V gene. With 6 bases removed from V and 5 bases from J, the gap between germline ends came to 11 bases. This CDR3 is built from 13 residues. The CDR3: CASSPQGDQPQHF. DNA of the CDR3: TGTGCCAGCAGCCCCCAGGGAGATCAGCCCCAGCATTTT.

This clone was picked up one time. This chain connects TRBV19 to TRBJ1-2, with D hard to call. The CDR3 totals 12 residues. V lost 6 bases and J 4 bases, leaving 9 bases between the germline ends. The germline gives CDR1 LNHDA, CDR2 SQIVND (reference sequence). CDR3 sequence reads: CASRDTPYGYTF. CDR3 DNA: TGTGCCAGTAGAGACACCCCCTATGGCTACACCTTC.

This clone was seen only once. The chain is built from TRBV7-9 and TRBJ2-5, with 7 bases matching TRBD2. The CDR3 is 14 amino acids. From germline, CDR1 is SEHNR and CDR2 FQNEAQ (reference sequence). The ends lost 6 bases at V and 4 bases at J; junction bases unmatched: 8. This CDR3 reads CASSLGGMGETQYF. CDR3 nucleotide sequence: TGTGCCAGCAGTCTGGGGGGGATGGGAGAGACCCAGTACTTC.

The chain links TRBV28 to TRBJ1-4, with D possibly TRBD1 on 6 matching bases. Germline loops: CDR1 MDHEN, CDR2 SYDVKM. Trimming shortened V by 10 bases and J by 6 bases, and 15 bases separated the two germline ends. This CDR3 region has 13 residues. CDR3 DNA: TGTGCCACCTTGGACAGATCGGATGAAAAACTGTTTTTT. Protein sequence: CATLDRSDEKLFF.

V and J are TRBV5-1 and TRBJ2-5; possibly TRBD2 for D (6 bases). Trimming removed 4 bases from V and 5 bases from J, with 18 bases in between. This CDR3 contains 15 residues. Germline V gene data show CDR1 as SGHRS and CDR2 as YFSETQ. The chain's CDR3 is CASSNPTGREETQYF. The DNA of the CDR3 is TGCGCCAGCAGCAACCCGACGGGTCGGGAGGAGACCCAGTACTTC.

V usage is TRBV7-8 and J usage is TRBJ1-4; D gene unclear. There are 15 residues in the CDR3. The germline V and J ends were trimmed by 1 base and 5 bases, with 11 bases remaining between them. Germline V lookup: CDR1 SGHVS, CDR2 FQNEAQ. The CDR3 protein is CASSLVLAENEKLFF. Here the CDR3 DNA reads TGTGCCAGCAGCTTAGTACTTGCGGAAAATGAAAAACTGTTTTTT.

The CDR3 nucleotides are TGTGCCACCAGCAGAGATCATCGGGGGATTTCCGGGGAGCTGTTTTTT. This codes for CATSRDHRGISGELFF. This rearrangement joins TRBV15 to TRBJ2-2; the D gene is possibly TRBD2 (6 bases). This CDR3 comprises 16 residues. V lost 0 bases and J 6 bases, leaving 14 bases between the germline ends. Per the germline V gene, CDR1 is LNHNV and CDR2 is YYDKDF (reference sequence).

The chain links TRBV2 to TRBJ2-6; D is unresolved. The CDR3 is 14 amino acids. Per the germline V gene, CDR1 is SNHLY and CDR2 is FYNNEI. Between the trimmed V and J ends, which lost 7 bases and 0 bases, there was a span of 7 bases. The CDR3 region has the DNA TGTGCCAGCACCGGCGACTCTGGGGCCAACGTCCTGACTTTC. This codes for CASTGDSGANVLTF. Using reference TRBV2 and TRBJ2-6 for the parts outside the CDR3, the full variable domain is EPEVTQTPSHQVTQMGQEVILRCVPISNHLYFYWYRQILGQKVEFLVSFYNNEISEKSEIFDDQFSVERPDGSNFTLKIRSTKLEDSAMYFCASTGDSGANVLTFGAGSRLTVL.

The gene calls are TRBV25-1 and TRBJ1-5, with no clear D. Germline V gene sequence: CDR1 MGHDK, CDR2 SYGVNS. CDR3 length: 15 amino acids. Trimming pared 1 base from V and 6 bases from J, leaving 13 bases between. The CDR3 region has the DNA TGTGCCAGCAGTGAATCGGACTTCTCGGGTCAGCCCCAGCATTTT. It encodes CASSESDFSGQPQHF.

CDR3 in amino acids: CASSLARFADTQYF. The DNA of the CDR3 is TGCGCCAGCAGCTTGGCCCGGTTCGCAGATACGCAGTATTTT. The rearrangement joins TRBV5-1 to TRBJ2-3; no reliable D call. Trimming cost V 0 bases and J 4 bases, with 9 bases left between them. Germline lookup yields CDR1 SGHRS and CDR2 YFSETQ. This CDR3 region has 14 residues. Filled out from reference TRBV5-1 and TRBJ2-3, the complete variable domain reads KAGVTQTPRYLIKTRGQQVTLSCSPISGHRSVSWYQQTPGQGLQFLFEYFSETQRNKGNFPGRFSGRQFSNSRSEMNVSTLELGDSALYLCASSLARFADTQYFGPGTRLTVL.

The genes are TRBV19 and TRBJ1-2; 7 bases align to TRBD1. Trimming took 4 bases from V and 4 from J; bases not matched to a gene: 12. CDR1 and CDR2 (germline): LNHDA, SQIVND (reference sequence). The CDR3 consists of 16 residues. CDR3 region: CASSTTGATGAYGYTF. CDR3 bases: TGTGCCAGTAGTACCACAGGGGCAACAGGGGCCTATGGCTACACCTTC.

The CDR3 sequence is CASSLGAQALNTEAFF. The CDR3 DNA sequence: TGCGCCAGCAGCTTGGGAGCCCAGGCCCTGAACACTGAAGCTTTCTTT. This chain uses TRBV5-1 with TRBJ1-1, with D unresolved. The V end was cut by 0 bases, the J end by 0 bases, with 12 bases between. The germline V gene encodes CDR1 SGHRS and CDR2 YFSETQ. This CDR3 spans 16 amino acids.

The chain carries TRBV7-2 and TRBJ1-5; D is possibly TRBD1 (5 bases). The CDR3 extends over 12 amino acids. V lost 5 bases and J 11 bases, leaving 13 bases between the germline ends. In germline, CDR1 is SGHTA, CDR2 FQGNSA. As DNA, the CDR3 is TGTGCCAGCAGCCCCCCCGGGGGTACCCAGCATTTT. It encodes CASSPPGGTQHF.

The V and J genes are TRBV18 and TRBJ1-6, with D possibly TRBD1 on 5 matching bases. The CDR3 covers 15 residues. The V end lost 0 bases, the J end lost 7 bases, and 10 bases lay between the germline ends. Germline V gives CDR1 KGHSH, CDR2 LQKENI. The CDR3 DNA reads TGTGCCAGCTCACCACCGGGACGGGAAAATTCACCCCTCCACTTT. It is translated as CASSPPGRENSPLHF.

This chain connects TRBV15 to TRBJ1-5, with TRBD1 matching over 7 bases. J lost 3 bases, V lost 5 bases, and 4 bases had no gene match. This CDR3 is 14 amino acids long. Germline CDR1 and CDR2: LNHNV and YYDKDF (reference sequence). The CDR3 protein is CATSQGGINQPQHF. CDR3 sequence (DNA): TGTGCCACCAGCCAGGGGGGGATCAATCAGCCCCAGCATTTT.

V gene TRBV5-1 combines with J gene TRBJ2-1; tentatively, D is TRBD2 (5 bases). CDR1 is SGHRS, CDR2 YFSETQ, per germline. Trimming stripped 4 bases from V and 9 bases from J, with 17 bases between. There are 14 residues in the CDR3. CDR3 residues: CASSPRTGTGEQFF. CDR3 sequence (DNA): TGCGCCAGCAGCCCCAGGACGGGAACCGGTGAGCAGTTCTTC.

This sequence joins TRBV28 and TRBJ2-7; perhaps D is TRBD1 or TRBD2 (5 bases each). CDR1 MDHEN and CDR2 SYDVKM come from the germline V gene. The germline V and J ends were trimmed by 2 bases and 4 bases, with 12 bases remaining between them. The CDR3 is made up of 14 amino acids. In nucleotides, the CDR3 is TGTGCCAGCAGTTTAGGGGGAAGGGCTTACGAGCAGTACTTC. Translating gives CASSLGGRAYEQYF.

This chain uses TRBV29-1 with TRBJ1-5; D is possibly TRBD1 (6 bases). Deletions cut 4 bases from V and 2 bases from J, with 9 bases between. CDR1 SQVTM and CDR2 ANQGSEA come from the germline V gene. The CDR3 sequence is 13 residues long. CDR3 loop: CSVGGGRNQPQHF. In DNA, the CDR3 is TGCAGCGTTGGGGGGGGCCGCAATCAGCCCCAGCATTTT.

The chain combines TRBV7-2 with TRBJ2-4, with 8 bases aligning to TRBD2. V gave up 2 bases and J gave up 6 bases; unmatched junction bases: 6. The CDR3 has 15 amino acids. The germline V gene has CDR1 SGHTA and CDR2 FQGNSA. The CDR3: CASSLRPRGGNIQYF. The CDR3 DNA sequence: TGTGCCAGCAGCTTAAGACCCCGGGGGGGAAACATTCAGTACTTC. The full variable domain, rest sourced from reference TRBV7-2 and TRBJ2-4, is GAGVSQSPSNKVTEKGKDVELRCDPISGHTALYWYRQSLGQGLEFLIYFQGNSAPDKSGLPSDRFSAERTGGSVSTLTIQRTQQEDSAVYLCASSLRPRGGNIQYFGAGTRLSVL.

The chain joins TRBV6-5 to TRBJ1-5, with a weak D call TRBD1 (6 bases). Per the germline V gene, CDR1 is MNHEY and CDR2 is SVGAGI. CDR3 length: 15 residues. The germline V and J ends were trimmed by 7 bases and 4 bases, with 17 bases remaining between them. The CDR3 sequence is CASTPQGKKNQPQHF. The CDR3 coding sequence is TGTGCCAGCACGCCTCAGGGGAAGAAAAATCAGCCCCAGCATTTT.